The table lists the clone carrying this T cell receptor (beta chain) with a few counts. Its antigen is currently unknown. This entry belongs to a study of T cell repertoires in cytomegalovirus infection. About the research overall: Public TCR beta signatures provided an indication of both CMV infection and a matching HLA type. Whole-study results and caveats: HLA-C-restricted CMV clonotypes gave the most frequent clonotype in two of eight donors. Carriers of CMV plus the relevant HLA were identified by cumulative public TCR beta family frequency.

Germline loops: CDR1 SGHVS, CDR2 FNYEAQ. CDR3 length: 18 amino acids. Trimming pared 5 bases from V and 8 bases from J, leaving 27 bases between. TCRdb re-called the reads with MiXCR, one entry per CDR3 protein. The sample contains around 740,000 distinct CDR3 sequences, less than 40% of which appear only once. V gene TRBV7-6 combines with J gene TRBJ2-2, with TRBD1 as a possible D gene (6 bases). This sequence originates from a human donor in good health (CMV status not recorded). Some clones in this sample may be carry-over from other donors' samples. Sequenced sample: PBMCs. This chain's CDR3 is CASSPSRRVGGFVGELFF. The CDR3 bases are TGTGCCAGCAGCCCCAGTCGTAGAGTTGGGGGCTTCGTGGGGGAGCTGTTTTTT.